This T cell receptor beta chain was profiled in a study of response to subunit inactivated influenza vaccine. Each CDR3 protein gets one entry after TCRdb re-called the RT-PCR reads with MiXCR. The table lists around 520,000 distinct CDR3 sequences, approximately 12% of them singletons, with roughly 10% in the top ten. Losses at the gene ends were 4 bases for V and 3 bases for J; bases not matched to a gene: 7. Germline CDR1 reads SGHRS; CDR2 reads YFSETQ. This CDR3 spans 15 amino acids. Study-wide results and caveats: Each seasonal influenza vaccination, the authors suggested, recruits few new T cells.

With respect to this clonotype: Its antigen is not identified.

This receptor was obtained from a man aged 50 to 60 who received an inactivated influenza vaccine. Sample: PBMCs from blood, taken on the day of vaccination. The chain uses TRBV5-1 and TRBJ2-1, with 7 nucleotides matching TRBD2. The CDR3 sequence is CASSPSGNNYNEQFF. CDR3 in DNA: TGCGCCAGCAGCCCAAGCGGGAATAACTACAATGAGCAGTTCTTC.